What follows describes a single T cell receptor beta chain. Its antigen remains unknown. The data were taken from a study of T cells after yellow fever vaccination. Whole-study findings and limits: Researchers noted that a small share of clonotypes showed up in both CD4 and CD8 compartments. Boosting was followed by the reappearance of most primary-vaccination clones (around 95% CD4, roughly 90% CD8).

Each CDR3 protein is one row after TCRdb ran MiXCR on the 5' RACE reads. The table lists roughly 300,000 distinct CDR3 sequences, around 8.1% of them singletons. The input for sequencing was PBMCs, taken around 45 days after the first yellow fever vaccination. The clonotype originates from a man aged 18 to 30 who received the YFV17D yellow fever vaccine.

This chain's CDR3 is CASNNRGVDGYTF. Written as DNA, the CDR3 is TGTGCCAGCAACAACAGGGGAGTCGATGGCTACACCTTC. V usage is TRBV5-4 and J usage is TRBJ1-2; the match to TRBD1 covers 7 bases. This CDR3 comprises 13 residues. Trimming took 6 bases from V and 6 from J; bases not matched to a gene: 8. Germline V gene sequence: CDR1 SGHNT, CDR2 YYREEE (reference sequence). The entire variable domain, with the rest obtained from reference TRBV5-4 and TRBJ1-2, is as follows: ETGVTQSPTHLIKTRGQQVTLRCSSQSGHNTVSWYQQALGQGPQFIFQYYREEENGRGNFPPRFSGLQFPNYSSELNVNALELDDSALYLCASNNRGVDGYTFGSGTRLTVV.